These 30 T cell receptor beta chains were all obtained from the same sample, sequenced in a study of esophageal squamous cell carcinoma under preoperative chemotherapy. Time point noted: after preoperative PTX-NDP chemotherapy. One entry per CDR3 protein results from TCRdb running MiXCR on the PCR reads. The sample records about 18,000 distinct CDR3 sequences, roughly 50% being singletons. The sample was acquired from a patient given preoperative chemotherapy. These receptor sequences come from a human donor with esophageal squamous cell carcinoma. The donor label of this sample is uncertain.

The chain is built from TRBV6-1 and TRBJ2-3, with TRBD2 as a possible D gene (7 bases). CDR3 length equals 16 residues. Between the trimmed V and J ends, which lost 1 base and 12 bases, there was a span of 23 bases. CDR1 and CDR2 from the germline V gene are MNHNS and SASEGT. The CDR3 sequence: CASSEGGGGGPATQYF. The CDR3 DNA reads as TGTGCCAGCAGTGAAGGGGGGGGGGGCGGACCGGCGACCCAGTATTTT.

To note about this clonotype: Germline is not matched at one junction end, which may reflect a read error. V is TRBV11-2 and J is TRBJ2-3, with D tentatively TRBD2 (6 bases). The germline V gene has CDR1 SGHAT and CDR2 FQNNGV. CDR3 length: 16 residues. The CDR3 loop reads CVCRVSGVGTTDTQYF. The CDR3 region has the DNA TGTGTGTGCCGCGTGTCGGGGGTCGGCACCACAGATACGCAGTATTTC.

CDR3: CASSSAGWQETRYF. CDR3 DNA: TGTGCCAGCAGCTCGGCAGGGTGGCAAGAGACCCGATACTTC. The rearrangement links TRBV7-9 to TRBJ2-5, with D perhaps matching TRBD1 (5 bases). The CDR3 length is 14 residues. Trimming cost V 4 bases and J 14 bases, with 23 bases left between them. Germline CDR1 reads SEHNR; CDR2 reads FQNEAQ (reference sequence).

Comment on this clonotype: The CDR3 does not end in the conserved phenylalanine or tryptophan, so this is likely a read error. It is unclear where the CDR3 begins or ends on the DNA, so no DNA is shown, and the CDR3 is as TCRdb lists it. This rearrangement joins TRBV4-1 to TRBJ2-5; no check of the table's D call, TRBD2, against the DNA was made. Counting both end residues, the CDR3 totals 13 amino acids. In germline, CDR1 is MGHRA, CDR2 YSYEKL. CDR3 loop: CAGSQVEGESQHS.

The CDR3: CASSLSQTRSYGYTF. DNA for the CDR3: TGTGCCAGCAGCTTATCCCAGACCCGCTCCTATGGCTACACCTTC. The V and J genes are TRBV7-8 and TRBJ1-2; unclear D gene. The germline V gene encodes CDR1 SGHVS and CDR2 FQNEAQ. V was shortened by 2 bases and J by 4 bases, with 14 bases between the two germline ends. The CDR3 extends over 15 amino acids.

This clonotype was detected a few times. The rearrangement uses TRBV7-2 and TRBJ2-3, with no clear D. The CDR3 loop spans 15 amino acids. Germline lookup yields CDR1 SGHTA and CDR2 FQGNSA. Trimming removed 2 bases at V and 4 bases at J, with 13 bases between. This CDR3 reads CASSLRASWADTQYF. DNA for the CDR3: TGTGCCAGCAGCTTAAGGGCTTCATGGGCAGATACGCAGTATTTT.

The chain carries TRBV6-2 or TRBV6-3 and TRBJ2-5; 10 bases are shared with TRBD2. Germline CDR1 MNHEY, CDR2 SVGEGT. V shed 5 bases and J 3 bases; nucleotides not matched to a gene: 6. The CDR3 runs to 15 residues. CDR3 residues: CASSPGTSVKETQYF. Written as DNA, the CDR3 is TGTGCCAGCAGTCCCGGGACTAGCGTAAAAGAGACCCAGTACTTC.

The chain carries TRBV12-3 or TRBV12-4 and TRBJ2-4; TRBD2 aligns across 10 bases. V trimming: 4 bases; J trimming: 7 bases; junction bases outside the gene matches: 4. The CDR3 loop spans 14 amino acids. The CDR3 DNA reads as TGTGCCAGCAGTTCAAGCGGGAGGGCGAACATTCAGTACTTC. Protein product: CASSSSGRANIQYF.

The rearrangement uses TRBV6-2 or TRBV6-3 and TRBJ2-5, with TRBD1 as a possible D gene (6 bases). The CDR3 has 14 residues. The V and J ends lost 5 bases and 5 bases respectively, with 15 bases between them. From germline, CDR1 is MNHEY and CDR2 SVGEGT. The CDR3 protein is CASSNPSGVETQYF. As DNA, the CDR3 is TGTGCCAGCAGTAACCCGTCAGGGGTGGAGACCCAGTACTTC.

The chain couples TRBV6-5 to TRBJ2-4; D is perhaps TRBD2 (5 bases). This CDR3 has 18 amino acids. V lost 0 bases, J lost 0 bases, and 15 bases lay in between. The V gene's germline CDR1 is MNHEY and CDR2 SVGAGI. CDR3 in DNA: TGTGCCAGCAGTTACTCGACGAGGGATTGGGGAGCCAAAAACATTCAGTACTTC. Protein product: CASSYSTRDWGAKNIQYF.

The gene calls are TRBV7-8 and TRBJ2-5, with D possibly being TRBD1 (6 bases). The DNA end is more similar to TRBJ2-7, so the J call may be wrong. CDR1 is SGHVS, CDR2 FQNEAQ, per germline. The CDR3 length is 15 residues. CDR3 bases: TGTGCCAGCAGCTTCTCAAGCAGGGGCAGGAACGAGCAGTACTTC. As protein: CASSFSSRGRNEQYF.

The sample holds many counts of this clonotype. J is TRBJ2-5 and V is TRBV7-6; D remains ambiguous. V was trimmed by 1 base and J by 4 bases, leaving 13 bases between them. The germline CDR1 and CDR2 sequences are SGHVS and FNYEAQ. The CDR3 length is 15 residues. CDR3 protein: CASSLEPRLPETQYF. The CDR3 coding sequence is TGTGCCAGCAGCTTAGAACCCAGGCTGCCAGAGACCCAGTACTTC.

With respect to this clonotype: Its ends do not fully match the called genes, so a read error is possible. J is TRBJ2-1 and V is TRBV12-3 or TRBV12-4, with D tentatively TRBD2 (5 bases). The CDR3 runs 13 residues. CDR3 in DNA: TGTGTCAGCACCCCAGGCGCTAGCCCATTTAAGTTCTTC. This sequence encodes CVSTPGASPFKFF.

The gene calls are TRBV12-3 or TRBV12-4 and TRBJ2-5; D gene uncertain. The J call may be mistaken, given a closer DNA end match to TRBJ2-7. The CDR3 spans 11 residues. CDR3 residues: CASSHSYEQYF. The CDR3 coding sequence is TGTGCCAGCAGTCACTCCTACGAGCAGTACTTC.

By share of the sample, this clonotype is medium-sized (0.01 to 0.1%). The J gene is TRBJ2-5, the V gene TRBV7-6; maybe TRBD1 (5 bases). The CDR3 spans 15 residues. The V gene lost 1 base and the J gene lost 2 bases, with 11 bases spanning the gap. CDR1 is SGHVS and CDR2 is FNYEAQ in the germline V gene. The CDR3 sequence: CASSLGRQPQETQYF. Written as DNA, the CDR3 is TGTGCCAGCAGCTTAGGGCGACAGCCTCAAGAGACCCAGTACTTC.

The CDR3 DNA reads TGTGCCAGCAGCTTAAAACGAGCGGGGGTTACTAGCACAGATACGCAGTATTTT. Translation gives CASSLKRAGVTSTDTQYF. The J gene is TRBJ2-3, the V gene TRBV7-3; 8 bases fit TRBD2. CDR3 length equals 18 residues. Germline V gene sequence: CDR1 SGHTA, CDR2 FQGTGA. The V gene end was trimmed by 1 base and the J gene end by 0 bases; junction bases not matched to a gene: 9.

This clonotype was seen repeatedly, ten times or more. The genes are TRBV7-2 and TRBJ2-5, with TRBD2 matching 12 bases. The ends lost 4 bases at V and 11 bases at J; junction bases unmatched: 14. Germline loops: CDR1 SGHTA, CDR2 FQGNSA. The CDR3 loop spans 16 amino acids. This chain's CDR3 is CASSYGTSGLLLKQYF. Here the CDR3 DNA reads TGTGCCAGCAGCTACGGGACTAGCGGGCTCCTCTTAAAGCAGTACTTC.

This clonotype was seen more than once but under ten times. The V call is TRBV7-2, the J call TRBJ2-1, with 7 bases identical to TRBD2. The last part of the DNA fits TRBJ2-7 better; the J call may be wrong. The CDR3 consists of 14 residues. From germline, CDR1 is SGHTA and CDR2 FQGNSA. CDR3: CASSLWAGEGEQYF. In DNA, the CDR3 is TGTGCCAGCAGCTTATGGGCGGGAGAAGGTGAGCAGTACTTC.

On this clonotype: Its ends do not fully match the called genes, so a read error is possible. V and J are TRBV7-3 and TRBJ2-6; D may be TRBD1 (5 bases). This CDR3 has 15 residues. CDR1 is SGHTA, CDR2 FQGTGA, per germline. CDR3: CASSFTGPGANVQSF. In DNA, the CDR3 is TGTGCCAGCAGCTTCACAGGTCCTGGGGCCAACGTGCAGTCTTTC.

The J gene is TRBJ2-3, the V gene TRBV7-8, with a weak D call TRBD1 (6 bases). The tail of the sequence fits TRBJ2-1 better, so the J call may be wrong. The CDR3 loop spans 15 amino acids. Per the germline V gene, CDR1 is SGHVS and CDR2 is FQNEAQ. The CDR3 nucleotides read TGTGCCAGCAACTCCAGACCCGGGACAACCTACGAGCAGTTCTTC. Its protein is CASNSRPGTTYEQFF.

The V gene is TRBV12-3 or TRBV12-4, the J gene TRBJ2-2; D gene uncertain. Trimming removed 3 bases at V and 13 bases at J, with 15 bases between. The CDR3 consists of 13 residues. The CDR3 loop is CASSFANTDALFF. CDR3 sequence (DNA): TGTGCCAGCAGTTTCGCGAACACAGATGCGCTGTTTTTT.

Comment on this clonotype: At one end the junction does not follow the germline gene, possibly because of a read error. J is TRBJ2-2 and V is TRBV6-4; possibly TRBD1 or TRBD2 for D (5 bases each). The CDR3 runs 17 residues. The germline V gene encodes CDR1 MRHNA and CDR2 SNTAGT. As DNA, the CDR3 is TGTGCCAGCAGTCACTCGCTCCAGGGAGTGACCACCGAGGCGCAGTTTTTT. It codes for CASSHSLQGVTTEAQFF.

This rearrangement joins TRBV11-3 to TRBJ2-5, with TRBD2 identical over 11 bases. The CDR3 extends over 16 amino acids. With 1 base clipped from V and 5 bases from J, the junction kept 6 bases outside the gene matches. In germline, CDR1 is SGHNT, CDR2 YENEEA. The CDR3 DNA follows: TGTGCCAGCAGCTTAGGGGGGACTAGCGGAGGGGAGACCCAGTACTTC. It codes for CASSLGGTSGGETQYF. The whole variable domain, filled in from reference TRBV11-3 and TRBJ2-5, reads EAGVVQSPRYKIIEKKQPVAFWCNPISGHNTLYWYLQNLGQGPELLIRYENEEAVDDSQLPKDRFSAERLKGVDSTLKIQPAELGDSAVYLCASSLGGTSGGETQYFGPGTRLLVL.

The table lists this clonotype with a few counts. This rearrangement joins TRBV5-6 to TRBJ2-1; D is uncertain. V was trimmed by 2 bases and J by 1 base, leaving 10 bases between them. The CDR3 is made up of 15 amino acids. Germline CDR1 and CDR2: SGHDT and YYEEEE. The CDR3 protein is CASSFERTSYNEQFF. CDR3 sequence (DNA): TGTGCCAGCAGCTTTGAGAGGACGTCCTACAATGAGCAGTTCTTC. The full variable domain, completed using reference TRBV5-6 and TRBJ2-1, is DAGVTQSPTHLIKTRGQQVTLRCSPKSGHDTVSWYQQALGQGPQFIFQYYEEEERQRGNFPDRFSGHQFPNYSSELNVNALLLGDSALYLCASSFERTSYNEQFFGPGTRLTVL.

This clonotype has at least ten counts. The chain has TRBV7-8 and TRBJ2-7, with D maybe TRBD2 (6 bases). Trimming cost V 2 bases and J 3 bases, with 8 bases left between them. The CDR3 spans 13 residues. Per the germline V gene, CDR1 is SGHVS and CDR2 is FQNEAQ. In DNA form, the CDR3 reads TGTGCCAGCAGCTTACGGAGGGGCTACGAGCAGTACTTC. It translates to CASSLRRGYEQYF.

In its sample, this clonotype is medium-sized. V and J are TRBV12-3 or TRBV12-4 and TRBJ2-7; D uncertain. Trimming removed 6 bases at V and 3 bases at J, with 9 bases between. The CDR3 contains 12 residues. CDR3 nucleotide sequence: TGTGCCAGCAGACTGGCCAACTACGAGCAGTACTTC. As protein: CASRLANYEQYF.

Of note for this clonotype: Here the CDR3 omits its conserved ending phenylalanine or tryptophan, so a read error is the likely source. The chain carries TRBV7-2 and TRBJ2-5; D is possibly TRBD1 (6 bases). The DNA matches TRBJ2-1 better at its end, which makes the J call doubtful. CDR3 length equals 14 residues. CDR1 is SGHTA, CDR2 FQGNSA, per germline. The CDR3 loop reads CARSRAGDKETQFL. For the CDR3, the DNA is TGTGCCAGGAGCCGTGCCGGGGACAAAGAGACCCAGTTCTTG.

The rearrangement uses TRBV28 and TRBJ2-4; D is tentatively TRBD1 or TRBD2 (7 bases each). Looked up from germline, CDR1 is MDHEN and CDR2 is SYDVKM. The germline V and J ends were trimmed by 6 bases and 1 base, with 16 bases remaining between them. The CDR3 loop spans 16 amino acids. CDR3 residues: CASSYRRGGAKNIQYF. The CDR3 coding sequence is TGTGCCAGCAGCTACCGCAGGGGGGGGGCCAAAAACATTCAGTACTTC.

Concerning this clonotype itself: The junction departs from the called germline gene at one end, perhaps through a read error. The chain joins TRBV6-4 to TRBJ2-5, with D unclear. CDR3 length: 13 amino acids. In germline, CDR1 is MRHNA, CDR2 SNTAGT. In DNA, the CDR3 is TGTGTCAGCAGTGACGACTCAGGCCATGAGCAGTACTTC. It specifies CVSSDDSGHEQYF.

In regard to this clonotype: An end of the junction differs from the germline gene, which may be a read error. The chain recombines TRBV7-2 with TRBJ2-5; 7 positions match TRBD2. In germline, CDR1 is SGHTA, CDR2 FQGNSA. The CDR3 is 17 amino acids. The CDR3 nucleotides read TGTGCCAGCAGGATGGGAGGTAGCGGGCGTGACGCAGAGACCCAGTATTTC. This sequence encodes CASRMGGSGRDAETQYF.